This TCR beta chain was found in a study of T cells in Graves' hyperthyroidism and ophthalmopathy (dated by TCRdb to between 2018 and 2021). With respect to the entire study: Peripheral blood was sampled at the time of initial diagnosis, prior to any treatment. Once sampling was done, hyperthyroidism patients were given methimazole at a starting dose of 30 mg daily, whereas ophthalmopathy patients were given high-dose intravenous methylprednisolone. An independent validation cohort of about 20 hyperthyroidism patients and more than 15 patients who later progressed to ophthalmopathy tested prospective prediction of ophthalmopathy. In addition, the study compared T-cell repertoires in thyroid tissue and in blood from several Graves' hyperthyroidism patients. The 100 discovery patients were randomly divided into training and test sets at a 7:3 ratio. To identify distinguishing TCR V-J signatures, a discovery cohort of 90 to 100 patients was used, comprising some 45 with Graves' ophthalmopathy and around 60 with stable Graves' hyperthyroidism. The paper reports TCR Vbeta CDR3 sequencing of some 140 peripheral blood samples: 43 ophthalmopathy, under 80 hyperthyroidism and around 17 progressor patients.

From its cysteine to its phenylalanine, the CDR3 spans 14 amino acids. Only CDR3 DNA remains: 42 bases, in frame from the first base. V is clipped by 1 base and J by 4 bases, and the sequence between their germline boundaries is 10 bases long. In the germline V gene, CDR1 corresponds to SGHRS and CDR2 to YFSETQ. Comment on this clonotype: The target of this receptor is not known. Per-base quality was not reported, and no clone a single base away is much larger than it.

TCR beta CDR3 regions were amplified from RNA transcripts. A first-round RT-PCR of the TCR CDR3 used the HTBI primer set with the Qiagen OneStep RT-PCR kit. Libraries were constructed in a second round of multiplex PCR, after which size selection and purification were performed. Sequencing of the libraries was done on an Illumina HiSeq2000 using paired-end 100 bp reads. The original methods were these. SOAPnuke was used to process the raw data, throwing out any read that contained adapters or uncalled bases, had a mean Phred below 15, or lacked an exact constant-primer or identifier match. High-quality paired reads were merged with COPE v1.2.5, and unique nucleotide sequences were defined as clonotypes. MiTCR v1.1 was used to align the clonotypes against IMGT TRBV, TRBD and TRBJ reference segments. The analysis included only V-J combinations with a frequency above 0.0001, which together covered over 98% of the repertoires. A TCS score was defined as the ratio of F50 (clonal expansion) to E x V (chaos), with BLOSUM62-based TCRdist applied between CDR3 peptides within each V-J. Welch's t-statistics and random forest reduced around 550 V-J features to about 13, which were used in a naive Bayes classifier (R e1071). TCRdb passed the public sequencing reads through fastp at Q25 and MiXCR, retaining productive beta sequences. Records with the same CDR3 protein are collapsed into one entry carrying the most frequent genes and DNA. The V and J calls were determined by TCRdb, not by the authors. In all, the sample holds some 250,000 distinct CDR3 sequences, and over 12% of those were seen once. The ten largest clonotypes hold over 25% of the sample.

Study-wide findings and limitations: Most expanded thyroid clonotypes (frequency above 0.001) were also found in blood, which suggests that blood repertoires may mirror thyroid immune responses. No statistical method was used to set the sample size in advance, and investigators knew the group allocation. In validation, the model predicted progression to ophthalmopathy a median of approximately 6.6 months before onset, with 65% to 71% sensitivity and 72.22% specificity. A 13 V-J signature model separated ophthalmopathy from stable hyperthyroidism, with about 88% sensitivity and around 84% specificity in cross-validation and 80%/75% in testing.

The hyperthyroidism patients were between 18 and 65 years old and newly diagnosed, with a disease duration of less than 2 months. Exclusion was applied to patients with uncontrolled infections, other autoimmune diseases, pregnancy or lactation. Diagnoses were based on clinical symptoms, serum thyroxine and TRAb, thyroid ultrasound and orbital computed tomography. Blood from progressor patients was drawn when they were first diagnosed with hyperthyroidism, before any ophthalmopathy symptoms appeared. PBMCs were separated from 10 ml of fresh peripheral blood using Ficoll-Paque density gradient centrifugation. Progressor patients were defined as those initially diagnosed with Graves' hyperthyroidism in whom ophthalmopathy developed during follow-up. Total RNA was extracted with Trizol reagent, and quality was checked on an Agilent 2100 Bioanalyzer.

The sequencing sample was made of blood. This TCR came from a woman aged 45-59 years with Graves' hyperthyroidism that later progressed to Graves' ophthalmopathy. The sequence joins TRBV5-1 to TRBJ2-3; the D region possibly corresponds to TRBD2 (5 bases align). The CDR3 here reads CASSLSTRADTQYF. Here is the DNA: TGCGCCAGCAGCTTGAGTACTAGGGCAGATACGCAGTATTTT.